This T cell receptor beta chain was identified in a study of blood T cell repertoires in COVID-19. The V gene lost 3 bases and the J gene lost 0 bases, with 9 bases spanning the gap. CDR3 length: 15 amino acids. CDR1 LNHDA and CDR2 SQIVND come from the germline V gene (reference sequence). Measured with immunoSEQ multiplex PCR; TCRdb has only the in-frame clones, and not every one. Of 200,000 to 300,000 clones in the sample, roughly 91% were seen once. This TCR was sampled from a woman in her twenties or thirties who had recovered from COVID-19. Input material: PBMCs or T cells enriched from blood (not recorded which). The chain employs TRBV19 and TRBJ1-3; D uncertain. The CDR3 loop is CASSMWASSGNTIYF. In DNA, the CDR3 is TGTGCCAGTAGTATGTGGGCCAGCTCTGGAAACACCATATATTTT.